This T cell receptor (beta chain) was obtained from a study of blood T cells in healthy people across ages. Regarding the study as a whole: Long-lived donors had more naive CD4+ cells and higher diversity than aged donors.

Germline V lookup: CDR1 MDHEN, CDR2 SYDVKM. CDR3 size: 14 residues. Trimming took 7 bases from V and 4 from J; bases not matched to a gene: 10. This clonotype came up a few times. The target antigen is unknown. Primers used in a second PCR of roughly 7 to 12 cycles were a sample-barcoded 5' primer and a J-beta primer mix. The template-switch adaptor, which had 12 random nucleotides, put a tag on each cDNA molecule. Each CDR3 protein gets one entry after TCRdb re-called the 5' RACE reads with MiXCR. The sample consists of fewer than 2,000,000 distinct CDR3 sequences, about two fifths of them appearing once.

The V call is TRBV28, the J call TRBJ2-7; 7 nucleotides line up with TRBD1. The specimen was blood. The sequence was obtained from a human donor in good health. CDR3 bases: TGTGCCAGCACTATAACCGGGACAGTTTACGAGCAGTACTTC. It specifies CASTITGTVYEQYF.